This is a list of T cell receptor beta chains from one sample in a study of CD8 T cells in Susac syndrome. MiXCR, applied by TCRdb to the immunoSEQ multiplex PCR reads, yields one record per CDR3 protein. Counted here are about 66,000 distinct CDR3 sequences, around 95% occurring once; the ten biggest clones make up 0.56%. Sequenced input: CD8+ T cells from PBMCs. All receptors come from a human donor with multiple sclerosis. The CDR3 runs from the conserved cysteine through the conserved F or W. Each record gives: D gene, J gene, clone size, V gene, CDR3 protein, CDR3 DNA. The D gene is left open where the match is weak. Expanded clones get a size class; other rows say once, few or many, or leave the size out.

-,TRBJ1-2,-,TRBV7-2,CASSSAEHYGYTF,TGTGCCAGCAGCTCAGCTGAGCACTATGGCTACACCTTC
TRBD1,TRBJ1-1,-,TRBV29-1,CSAGRGMNTEAFF,TGCAGCGCCGGCAGGGGGATGAACACTGAAGCTTTCTTT
-,TRBJ1-2,-,TRBV12-3/TRBV12-4,CASTLGGYTF,TGTGCCAGCACTCTTGGTGGCTACACCTTC
TRBD2,TRBJ2-7,-,TRBV29-1,CSVPGLGLYEQYF,TGCAGCGTTCCGGGACTAGGGCTCTACGAGCAGTACTTC
-,TRBJ2-3,-,TRBV9,CASTPDTDTQYF,TGTGCCAGCACGCCGGATACAGATACGCAGTATTTT
-,TRBJ2-7,-,TRBV5-6,CASSPGTGRYYEQYF,TGTGCCAGCAGCCCGGGGACGGGTAGATACTACGAGCAGTACTTC
-,TRBJ2-7,few,TRBV29-1,CSVATPSYEQYF,TGCAGCGTTGCGACACCCTCCTACGAGCAGTACTTC
-,TRBJ2-5,-,TRBV29-1,CSVDDPTAGTGETQYF,TGCAGCGTTGATGACCCCACTGCAGGGACGGGAGAGACCCAGTACTTC
-,TRBJ2-7,-,TRBV6-2/TRBV6-3,CASSYQDNYEQYF,TGTGCCAGCAGTTACCAGGACAACTACGAGCAGTACTTC
-,TRBJ2-1,-,TRBV30,CAWSLLSGEQFF,TGTGCCTGGAGCCTCTTATCGGGTGAGCAGTTCTTC
-,TRBJ1-2,-,TRBV14,CASSPEDRYGHTF,TGTGCCAGCAGCCCAGAGGACCGTTATGGCCACACCTTC
TRBD1,TRBJ1-1,-,TRBV29-1,CSVVDRGREEAFF,TGCAGCGTTGTGGACAGGGGGCGGGAGGAAGCTTTCTTT
-,TRBJ2-5,-,TRBV3-1,CASRGNWETQYF,TGTGCCAGCCGGGGCAACTGGGAGACCCAGTACTTC
-,TRBJ2-3,-,TRBV5-4,CASQSGDTDTQYF,TGTGCCAGCCAGTCCGGGGACACAGATACGCAGTATTTT
-,TRBJ2-3,-,TRBV20-1,CSAQGLLGDTDTQYF,TGCAGTGCCCAAGGCCTCCTAGGCGACACAGATACGCAGTATTTT
TRBD1,TRBJ2-3,-,TRBV19,CASSRGGTGPDTQYF,TGTGCCAGTAGCCGCGGTGGGACAGGGCCAGATACGCAGTATTTT
-,TRBJ1-2,-,TRBV7-9,CASSSGLESYGYTF,TGTGCCAGCAGCTCTGGACTCGAATCCTATGGCTACACCTTC
TRBD2,TRBJ2-1,-,TRBV19,CASTTTSGGYNEQFF,TGTGCCAGCACGACGACTAGCGGGGGGTACAATGAGCAGTTCTTC
TRBD2,TRBJ2-5,-,TRBV3-1,CASSQASGGPLETQYF,TGTGCCAGCAGCCAAGCGTCGGGGGGGCCTCTGGAGACCCAGTACTTC
-,TRBJ2-1,-,TRBV3-1,CASSQGPPHEQFF,TGTGCCAGCAGCCAAGGCCCCCCCCATGAGCAGTTCTTC
-,TRBJ1-1,-,TRBV5-1,CASSILPGENTEAFF,TGCGCCAGCAGCATTCTACCGGGGGAGAACACTGAAGCTTTCTTT
-,TRBJ1-1,-,TRBV30,CAWMANTEAFF,TGTGCCTGGATGGCGAACACTGAAGCTTTCTTT
-,TRBJ2-7,-,TRBV21-1,CASHFESSYEQYF,TGTGCCAGCCACTTCGAGAGCTCCTACGAGCAGTACTTC
-,TRBJ2-1,-,TRBV20-1,CSATTGSTYNEQFF,TGCAGTGCTACTACAGGGAGTACCTACAATGAGCAGTTCTTC
-,TRBJ2-3,-,TRBV27,CASSPSSSSTDTQYF,TGTGCCAGCAGTCCTAGCAGCTCTAGCACAGATACGCAGTATTTT
-,TRBJ1-5,-,TRBV12-3/TRBV12-4,CAGGKGPQPQHF,TGTGCCGGAGGGAAGGGGCCTCAGCCCCAGCATTTT
-,TRBJ2-2,-,TRBV7-2,CASSPRPSGELFF,TGTGCCAGCAGCCCCCGTCCCAGCGGGGAGCTGTTTTTT
TRBD2,TRBJ2-5,-,TRBV2,CATTSGATLQYQETQYF,TGTGCCACGACTAGCGGGGCGACCTTACAGTACCAAGAGACCCAGTACTTC
-,TRBJ2-7,-,TRBV28,CASSNTGSYEQYF,TGTGCCAGCAGTAATACAGGGTCCTACGAGCAGTACTTC
-,TRBJ1-1,-,TRBV6-5,CASSTPGRSPTFF,TGTGCCAGCAGTACACCGGGCCGATCCCCGACCTTCTTT
-,TRBJ2-7,-,TRBV23-1,CASSHKRSSYEQYF,TGCGCCAGCAGTCATAAGCGGAGCTCCTACGAGCAGTACTTC
-,TRBJ2-2,-,TRBV20-1,CSARAGNTGELFF,TGCAGTGCCCGAGCCGGGAACACCGGGGAGCTGTTTTTT
TRBD2,TRBJ2-7,-,TRBV2,CASRGPSSGSSYEQYF,TGTGCCAGCAGGGGCCCCTCTAGCGGCAGCTCCTACGAGCAGTACTTC
-,TRBJ2-7,-,TRBV2,CASSEKQPWLTYEQYF,TGTGCCAGCAGTGAGAAACAGCCGTGGCTAACCTACGAGCAGTACTTC
-,TRBJ2-7,-,TRBV15,CATSRDSTIFSYEQYF,TGTGCCACCAGCAGAGATAGTACCATCTTCTCCTACGAGCAGTACTTC